These 30 T cell receptor beta chains originate from one sample sequenced in a study of cytomegalovirus exposure and HLA in healthy donors. PCR amplification relied on 60 Vbeta primers (plus 13 Jbeta primers). Only in-frame clones appear in the TCRdb table, and some are missing; sequencing was by immunoSEQ multiplex PCR. The sample contains approximately 89,000 clones, around 70% of which appear only once. Input material: PBMCs. The origin of the receptors is a female donor in good health and CMV-seronegative.

The chain couples TRBV28 to TRBJ1-2; 8 nucleotides align to TRBD1. The CDR3 spans 13 residues. Germline CDR1 reads MDHEN; CDR2 reads SYDVKM. V lost 4 bases to trimming and J lost 8 bases; unmatched junction nucleotides: 6. CDR3 DNA sequence: TGTGCCAGCAGTTCCGTAAGGGACAGGGGCTACACCTTC. This sequence encodes CASSSVRDRGYTF.

CDR3 nucleotides: TGTGCCAGCAGTGAACGAGCGGGACTCTACGCGCAGTATTTT. Its translation: CASSERAGLYAQYF. V is TRBV6-1 and J is TRBJ2-3; 7 bases line up with TRBD2. Losses at the gene ends were 2 bases for V and 10 bases for J; bases not matched to a gene: 9. The CDR3 loop spans 14 amino acids. Germline assignment: CDR1 MNHNS and CDR2 SASEGT.

This sequence joins TRBV7-9 and TRBJ2-2; D may be TRBD2 (6 bases). Trimming removed 0 bases at V and 5 bases at J, with 7 bases between. The CDR3 runs 14 residues. Germline assignment: CDR1 SEHNR and CDR2 FQNEAQ (reference sequence). CDR3 DNA sequence: TGTGCCAGCAGCTTAGCGGGGGGAACCGGGGAGCTGTTTTTT. It yields the protein CASSLAGGTGELFF.

The V gene is TRBV10-3, the J gene TRBJ1-2; possibly TRBD1 for D (6 bases). Germline-derived CDR1 and CDR2 are ENHRY and SYGVKD. The CDR3 loop spans 15 amino acids. V was shortened by 3 bases and J by 0 bases, with 11 bases between the two germline ends. In DNA, the CDR3 is TGTGCCATCAGTGAATACACAGGGTCTAACTATGGCTACACCTTC. It is translated as CAISEYTGSNYGYTF.

The chain combines TRBV6-1 with TRBJ1-1; D call uncertain. The CDR3 is 13 amino acids. Germline loops: CDR1 MNHNS, CDR2 SASEGT. Trimming left V 1 base short and J 9 bases short, with 12 bases between. The CDR3 DNA reads as TGTGCCAGCAGTGAAGGGGTTGGGAGCCAAGCTTTCTTT. Its translation: CASSEGVGSQAFF.

V is TRBV29-1 and J is TRBJ1-2, with no clear D. V was shortened by 4 bases and J by 0 bases, with 6 bases between the two germline ends. The CDR3 is made up of 12 amino acids. Germline CDR1 and CDR2: SQVTM and ANQGSEA. The CDR3 loop reads CSVVEPNYGYTF. CDR3 coding DNA: TGCAGCGTTGTGGAGCCTAACTATGGCTACACCTTC. Full variable domain (outside the CDR3, taken from reference TRBV29-1 and TRBJ1-2): SAVISQKPSRDICQRGTSLTIQCQVDSQVTMMFWYRQQPGQSLTLIATANQGSEATYESGFVIDKFPISRPNLTFSTLTVSNMSPEDSSIYLCSVVEPNYGYTFGSGTRLTVV.

The chain employs TRBV5-4 and TRBJ1-2, with D perhaps TRBD1 (6 bases). Germline CDR1 SGHNT, CDR2 YYREEE (reference sequence). V lost 0 bases and J lost 1, with 13 bases in between. The CDR3 runs to 16 residues. The DNA of the CDR3 is TGTGCCAGCAGCTTGGACCGAAGGGGGGGTAACTATGGCTACACCTTC. Amino acids: CASSLDRRGGNYGYTF.

The J gene is TRBJ2-1, the V gene TRBV27, with 11 nucleotides matching TRBD2. Trimming took 6 bases from V and 7 from J; bases not matched to a gene: 2. Germline CDR1 MNHEY, CDR2 SMNVEV (reference sequence). This CDR3 spans 13 amino acids. CDR3 in amino acids: CASRLAGENEQFF. The CDR3 nucleotides are TGTGCCAGCAGACTAGCGGGGGAAAATGAGCAGTTCTTC.

The chain uses TRBV5-1 and TRBJ2-1; 11 nucleotides line up with TRBD2. CDR1 SGHRS and CDR2 YFSETQ come from the germline V gene. This CDR3 comprises 17 residues. The junction had 6 bases not matched to a gene; V was cut back by 4 bases and J by 0 bases. The CDR3 region has the DNA TGCGCCAGCAGCCCTGGGACTAGCGGACCCTCCTACAATGAGCAGTTCTTC. It is translated as CASSPGTSGPSYNEQFF.

This clone was counted between two and nine times. This chain links TRBV4-3 with TRBJ1-5; D is ambiguous. This CDR3 contains 16 residues. The germline V gene has CDR1 LGHNA and CDR2 YSLEER. V shed 0 bases and J shed 0 bases, with 9 bases lying between them. The CDR3: CASSQDRLYSNQPQHF. The CDR3 DNA reads TGCGCCAGCAGCCAAGACAGACTTTATAGCAATCAGCCCCAGCATTTT.

The CDR3 protein is CASSYSPGQVTNEQFF. The CDR3 nucleotides are TGTGCCAGCAGTTACTCGCCGGGACAGGTGACCAATGAGCAGTTCTTC. This chain links TRBV6-5 with TRBJ2-1, with 8 bases aligning to TRBD1. Per germline, CDR1 MNHEY and CDR2 SVGAGI. V was clipped by 0 bases and J by 6 bases; unmatched bases: 7. The CDR3 runs 16 residues.

This chain uses TRBV15 with TRBJ2-6; no clear D. V lost 3 bases and J lost 1, with 10 bases in between. The CDR3 spans 16 residues. Per germline, CDR1 LNHNV and CDR2 YYDKDF (reference sequence). The CDR3 here is CATSRGMESGANVLTF. The CDR3 nucleotides read TGTGCCACCAGCAGGGGTATGGAGTCTGGGGCCAACGTCCTGACTTTC.

V and J are TRBV18 and TRBJ2-7; the match to TRBD1 covers 9 bases. Germline V CDR1 and CDR2: KGHSH, LQKENI. After removal of 3 bases from V and 3 bases from J, the junction contained 6 bases not matched to a gene. This CDR3 has 15 residues. The chain's CDR3 is CASSPTGQGGYEQYF. DNA for the CDR3: TGTGCCAGCTCACCGACGGGACAGGGAGGCTACGAGCAGTACTTC.

This clone was seen only once. The J gene is TRBJ1-4, the V gene TRBV2; TRBD1 matches 8 bases. V dropped 5 bases and J dropped 8; count of bases not matched to a gene: 7. Germline V gene sequence: CDR1 SNHLY, CDR2 FYNNEI. The CDR3 contains 14 residues. CDR3 sequence (DNA): TGTGCCAGCAGTACCGACAGGGGAGGGGAAAAACTGTTTTTT. It encodes CASSTDRGGEKLFF.

The chain employs TRBV5-6 and TRBJ2-7; 9 nucleotides match TRBD2. Losses at the gene ends were 3 bases for V and 1 base for J; bases not matched to a gene: 8. There are 16 residues in the CDR3. Per germline, CDR1 SGHDT and CDR2 YYEEEE. CDR3 residues: CASSSSSSGASYEQYF. The CDR3 DNA reads TGTGCCAGCAGCTCGTCTTCTAGCGGGGCATCCTACGAGCAGTACTTC.

The V gene is TRBV7-9, the J gene TRBJ2-1, with TRBD2 matching over 10 bases. The CDR3 has 14 residues. Germline loops: CDR1 SEHNR, CDR2 FQNEAQ (reference sequence). J lost 7 bases, V lost 4 bases, and 4 bases had no gene match. CDR3 DNA sequence: TGTGCCAGCAGCTCGGGACTAGCGTGGAATGAGCAGTTCTTC. It specifies CASSSGLAWNEQFF.

The rearrangement uses TRBV12-5 and TRBJ1-2; 11 nucleotides match TRBD1. The J segment lost 9 bases and the V segment lost 6 bases, leaving 12 bases of the junction unmatched. Germline CDR1 LGHNT, CDR2 FRNRAP. The CDR3 runs 15 residues. The CDR3 region is CASGPWRDRGLSYTF. The CDR3 DNA follows: TGTGCTAGTGGACCATGGCGGGACAGGGGGTTAAGCTACACCTTC.

The chain carries TRBV7-2 and TRBJ1-5; D is ambiguous. Per the germline V gene, CDR1 is SGHTA and CDR2 is FQGNSA. V was pared by 7 bases and J by 3 bases, with 13 bases between. CDR3 length: 14 residues. For the CDR3, the DNA is TGTGCCAGCACCCTCAGTGGGCACAATCAGCCCCAGCATTTT. As protein: CASTLSGHNQPQHF. The variable domain in full, with the rest retrieved from reference TRBV7-2 and TRBJ1-5, is GAGVSQSPSNKVTEKGKDVELRCDPISGHTALYWYRQSLGQGLEFLIYFQGNSAPDKSGLPSDRFSAERTGGSVSTLTIQRTQQEDSAVYLCASTLSGHNQPQHFGDGTRLSIL.

This clone was observed a handful of times. The chain has TRBV2 and TRBJ2-5; weak D call: TRBD1 (5 bases). This CDR3 has 16 residues. Trimming pared 4 bases from V and 1 base from J, leaving 16 bases between. CDR1 and CDR2 from the germline V gene are SNHLY and FYNNEI. CDR3 residues: CASSVDRRRSQETQYF. The CDR3 region has the DNA TGTGCCAGCAGTGTAGACAGACGAAGGAGCCAAGAGACCCAGTACTTC.

The chain employs TRBV4-1 and TRBJ1-1; D is ambiguous. CDR3 length: 15 residues. V was trimmed by 4 bases and J by 1 base, leaving 13 bases between them. Germline CDR1 and CDR2: MGHRA and YSYEKL. The DNA for the CDR3 is TGCGCCAGCAGCCTCTTCGGTCCCGGGAACACTGAAGCTTTCTTT. Translation gives CASSLFGPGNTEAFF.

V is TRBV12-5 and J is TRBJ2-5; maybe TRBD2 (6 bases). Germline CDR1 is LGHNT and CDR2 is FRNRAP. V lost 3 bases and J 7 bases, leaving 9 bases between the germline ends. CDR3 size: 12 residues. CDR3 residues: CASGLGDLTQYF. The CDR3 DNA follows: TGTGCTAGTGGTTTAGGGGACTTGACCCAGTACTTC.

This rearrangement joins TRBV5-4 to TRBJ1-4, with 7 bases identical to TRBD1. This CDR3 is 14 amino acids long. After removal of 2 bases from V and 8 bases from J, the junction contained 6 bases not matched to a gene. Per the germline V gene, CDR1 is SGHNT and CDR2 is YYREEE (reference sequence). CDR3 sequence (DNA): TGTGCCAGCAGCTTATACAGGGGAAACGAAAAACTGTTTTTT. It encodes CASSLYRGNEKLFF.

The V gene is TRBV2, the J gene TRBJ2-4; 7 bases agree with TRBD1. Trimming took 6 bases from V and 9 from J; bases not matched to a gene: 5. Germline V gene lookup returns CDR1 SNHLY and CDR2 FYNNEI. The CDR3 length is 12 residues. CDR3 amino acids: CASRETGSIQYF. The CDR3 DNA reads TGTGCCAGCAGGGAGACAGGGTCCATTCAGTACTTC.

This clone was observed a few times. V gene TRBV15 combines with J gene TRBJ2-1; 9 bases map to TRBD2. Trimming cost V 6 bases and J 7 bases; bases outside gene matches: 7. This CDR3 has 14 residues. Germline CDR1 is LNHNV and CDR2 is YYDKDF (reference sequence). As DNA, the CDR3 is TGTGCCACCAGTCAAGGACTAGCGAGGAATGAGCAGTTCTTC. Its translation is CATSQGLARNEQFF.

The genes are TRBV4-2 and TRBJ2-1, with TRBD1 identical over 8 bases. Germline V gene lookup returns CDR1 LGHNA and CDR2 YNFKEQ. The CDR3 extends over 15 amino acids. Trimming took 1 base from V and 1 from J; bases not matched to a gene: 0. CDR3 sequence: CASSQGTGSYNEQFF. The CDR3 DNA reads as TGTGCCAGCAGCCAAGGGACAGGGTCCTACAATGAGCAGTTCTTC.

This clone turned up a few times. V is TRBV28 and J is TRBJ2-5; D not resolved. The CDR3 has 13 residues. Trimming removed 5 bases from V and 5 bases from J, with 12 bases in between. The germline gives CDR1 MDHEN, CDR2 SYDVKM. CDR3 region: CASSVTAVETQYF. As DNA, the CDR3 is TGTGCCAGCAGTGTCACCGCGGTGGAGACCCAGTACTTC.

The chain employs TRBV6-1 and TRBJ2-1; TRBD2 aligns across 7 bases. The junction had 6 bases not matched to a gene; V was cut back by 1 base and J by 6 bases. The CDR3 runs to 15 residues. The germline V gene has CDR1 MNHNS and CDR2 SASEGT. This chain's CDR3 is CASSEGGGTPNEQFF. CDR3 DNA: TGTGCCAGCAGTGAAGGGGGGGGGACCCCCAATGAGCAGTTCTTC.

The rearrangement joins TRBV2 to TRBJ2-7; possibly TRBD2 for D (5 bases). V was cut by 5 bases and J by 3 bases, with 11 bases left in between. The V gene's germline CDR1 is SNHLY and CDR2 FYNNEI. This CDR3 has 13 amino acids. CDR3 region: CASSLAGFYEQYF. In DNA form, the CDR3 reads TGTGCCAGCAGTCTAGCCGGGTTCTACGAGCAGTACTTC. The full variable domain, completed using reference TRBV2 and TRBJ2-7, is EPEVTQTPSHQVTQMGQEVILRCVPISNHLYFYWYRQILGQKVEFLVSFYNNEISEKSEIFDDQFSVERPDGSNFTLKIRSTKLEDSAMYFCASSLAGFYEQYFGPGTRLTVT.

This clone was seen just once. The J gene is TRBJ1-2, the V gene TRBV5-4; 7 bases are shared with TRBD1. The CDR3 has 15 residues. V lost 4 bases to trimming and J lost 4 bases; unmatched junction nucleotides: 10. Per germline, CDR1 SGHNT and CDR2 YYREEE (reference sequence). CDR3 in amino acids: CASSDLKTGTYGYTF. In nucleotides, the CDR3 is TGTGCCAGCAGCGATTTGAAGACAGGGACCTATGGCTACACCTTC.

The J gene is TRBJ2-5, the V gene TRBV5-6; the D is unclear. V lost 0 bases and J lost 1, with 13 bases in between. The length of the CDR3 is 16 residues. Looked up from germline, CDR1 is SGHDT and CDR2 is YYEEEE. CDR3 DNA: TGTGCCAGCAGCTTGGAGAACTCTCCTACCCAAGAGACCCAGTACTTC. Amino acid sequence: CASSLENSPTQETQYF. Full variable domain (rest looked up from reference TRBV5-6 and TRBJ2-5): DAGVTQSPTHLIKTRGQQVTLRCSPKSGHDTVSWYQQALGQGPQFIFQYYEEEERQRGNFPDRFSGHQFPNYSSELNVNALLLGDSALYLCASSLENSPTQETQYFGPGTRLLVL.